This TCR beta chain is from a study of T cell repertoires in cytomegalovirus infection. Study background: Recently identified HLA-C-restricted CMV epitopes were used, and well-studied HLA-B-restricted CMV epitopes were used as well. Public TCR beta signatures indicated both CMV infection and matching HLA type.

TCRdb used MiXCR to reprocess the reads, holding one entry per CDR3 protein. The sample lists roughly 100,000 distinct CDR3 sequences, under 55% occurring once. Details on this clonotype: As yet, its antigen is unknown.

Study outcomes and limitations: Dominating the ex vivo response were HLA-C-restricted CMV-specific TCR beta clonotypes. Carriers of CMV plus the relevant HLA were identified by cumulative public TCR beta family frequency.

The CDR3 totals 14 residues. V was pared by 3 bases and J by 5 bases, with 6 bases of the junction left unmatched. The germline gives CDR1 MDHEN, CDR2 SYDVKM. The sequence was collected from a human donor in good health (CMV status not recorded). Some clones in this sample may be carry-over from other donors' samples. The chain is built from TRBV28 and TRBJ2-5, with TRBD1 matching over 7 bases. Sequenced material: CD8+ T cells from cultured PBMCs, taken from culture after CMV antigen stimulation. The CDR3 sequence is CASSLRQGVETQYF. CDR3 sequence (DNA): TGTGCCAGCAGTTTGAGGCAGGGGGTTGAGACCCAGTACTTC.